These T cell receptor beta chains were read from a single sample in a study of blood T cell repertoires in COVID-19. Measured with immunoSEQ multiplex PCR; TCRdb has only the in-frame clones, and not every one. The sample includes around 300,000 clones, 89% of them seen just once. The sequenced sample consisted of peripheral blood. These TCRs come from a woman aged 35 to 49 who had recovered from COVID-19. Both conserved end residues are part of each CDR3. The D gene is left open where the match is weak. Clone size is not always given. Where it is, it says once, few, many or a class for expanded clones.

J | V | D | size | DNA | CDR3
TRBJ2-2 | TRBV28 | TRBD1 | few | TGTGCCAGCAGTTTACACCGGACAGGGAACACCGGGGAGCTGTTTTTT | CASSLHRTGNTGELFF
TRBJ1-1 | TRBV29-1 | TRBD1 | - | TGCAGCGTTCCCCGGACAGGAAACTGGAACACTGAAGCTTTCTTT | CSVPRTGNWNTEAFF
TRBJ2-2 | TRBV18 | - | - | TGTGCCAGCTCACCTGAGTTGAACACCGGGGAGCTGTTTTTT | CASSPELNTGELFF
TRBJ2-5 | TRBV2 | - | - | TGTGCCAGCACCGCGGGATCCGGGGCTGGTGAGACCCAGTACTTC | CASTAGSGAGETQYF
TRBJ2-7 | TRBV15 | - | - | TGTGCCACCAGCAGAGATAGGGGACTTCCCTACGAGCAGTACTTC | CATSRDRGLPYEQYF
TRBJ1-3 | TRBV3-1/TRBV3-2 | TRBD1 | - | TGTGCCAGCAGCCTACCTCTGGGACAGGGTGGGAACACCATATATTTT | CASSLPLGQGGNTIYF
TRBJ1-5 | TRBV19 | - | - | TGTGCCAGTAGTATAACCGAGGGGAGGCGTAGCAATCAGCCCCAGCATTTT | CASSITEGRRSNQPQHF
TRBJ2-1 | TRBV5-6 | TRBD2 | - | TGTGCCAGCAGCTTGCTAGCGGGAGGGCCAGTCCCCAATGAGCAGTTCTTC | CASSLLAGGPVPNEQFF
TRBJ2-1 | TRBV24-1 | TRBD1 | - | TGTGCCACCAGTGACGCACCGGGACAGGGGGCTGGGAATGAGCAGTTCTTC | CATSDAPGQGAGNEQFF
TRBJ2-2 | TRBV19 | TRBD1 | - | TGTGCCAGTAGTATAGGGGACAGGGTCACCGGGGAGCTGTTTTTT | CASSIGDRVTGELFF
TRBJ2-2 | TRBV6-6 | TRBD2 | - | TGTGCCAGCAGCCGAGGACTAGCGGGAGCATACGGGGAGCTGTTTTTT | CASSRGLAGAYGELFF
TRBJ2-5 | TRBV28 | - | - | TGTGCCAGCAGCCCCATGGCGACCGCCCTAGAGGGGACCCAGTACTTC | CASSPMATALEGTQYF
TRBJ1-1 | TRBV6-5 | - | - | TGTGCCAGCAGCCTCGACAGGACGGAAGCTTTCTTT | CASSLDRTEAFF
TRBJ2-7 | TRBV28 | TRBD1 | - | TGTGCCAGCACCAAAGGACAGGAAGCCTACGAGCAGTACTTC | CASTKGQEAYEQYF
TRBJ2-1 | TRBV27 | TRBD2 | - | TGTGCCAGCAGTCCCATGGGAGGGAGGAACAATGAGCAGTTCTTC | CASSPMGGRNNEQFF
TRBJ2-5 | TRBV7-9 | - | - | TGTGCCAGCAGCCCACCCACAGGGTGGCATTCAGAGACCCAGTACTTC | CASSPPTGWHSETQYF
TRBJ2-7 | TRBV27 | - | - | TGTGCCAGCAGTTATACGGCTAGCTTCTTCTACGAGCAGTACTTC | CASSYTASFFYEQYF
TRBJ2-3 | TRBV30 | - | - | TGTGCCTGGAGTACGGGAGTTAGCACAGATACGCAGTATTTT | CAWSTGVSTDTQYF
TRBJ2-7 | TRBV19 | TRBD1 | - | TGTGCCAGTAGTATAGTGCAACGGACAGGGAAGCTCCACGAGCAGTACTTC | CASSIVQRTGKLHEQYF
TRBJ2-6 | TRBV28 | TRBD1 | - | TGTGCCAGCCATACCCTGGGACAGGGGGTGAGCCTGACTTTC | CASHTLGQGVSLTF
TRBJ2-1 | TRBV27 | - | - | TGTGCCAGCAGTCCGTCCCCCTCGGGACTTGAGAATGAGCAGTTCTTC | CASSPSPSGLENEQFF
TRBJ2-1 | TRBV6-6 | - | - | TGTGCCAGCAGTTACAGGGAGGAGCGCAATGAGCAGTTCTTC | CASSYREERNEQFF
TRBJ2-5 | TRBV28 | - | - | TGTGCCAGCAGTCGCTTCGGTAGTGTTTTTGAGACCCAGTACTTC | CASSRFGSVFETQYF
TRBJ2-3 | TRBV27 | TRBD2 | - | TGTGCCAGCAGTGCAAGCCCCGGACTAGCGGGAGGACGAAGCACAGATACGCAGTATTTT | CASSASPGLAGGRSTDTQYF
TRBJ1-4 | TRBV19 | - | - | TGTGCCAGTAGTAGGTCAGATAGGGAGAATGAAAAACTGTTTTTT | CASSRSDRENEKLFF
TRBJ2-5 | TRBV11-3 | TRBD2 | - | TGTGCCAGCAGTCCCACTGGGACTAGCGAGACCCAGTACTTC | CASSPTGTSETQYF
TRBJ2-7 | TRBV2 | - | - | TGTGCCAGCAGTGCCCGGGACTGGACGTACTTC | CASSARDWTYF
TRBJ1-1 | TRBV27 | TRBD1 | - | TGTGCCAGCAGTTTATCGGTCCGGACAGGGCTTGTGAACACTGAAGCTTTCTTT | CASSLSVRTGLVNTEAFF
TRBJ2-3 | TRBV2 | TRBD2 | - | TGTGCCAGCAGTGAAGGCACTAGCGGGGGTAGCACAGATACGCAGTATTTT | CASSEGTSGGSTDTQYF
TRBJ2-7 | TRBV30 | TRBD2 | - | TGTGCCTGGAGTGTAGCGGGAGTTTACGAGCAGTACTTC | CAWSVAGVYEQYF
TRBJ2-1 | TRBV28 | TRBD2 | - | TGTGCCAGCAGGTCGCTAGCGGGGCAGTACAATGAGCAGTTCTTC | CASRSLAGQYNEQFF
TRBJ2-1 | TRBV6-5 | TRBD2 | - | TGTGCCAGCAGCCAGGGACTAGCGGGATACAATGAGCAGTTCTTC | CASSQGLAGYNEQFF
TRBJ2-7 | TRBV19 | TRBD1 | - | TGTGCCCTGGGGCTGGGACAGGGTGCCCACGAGCAGTACTTC | CALGLGQGAHEQYF
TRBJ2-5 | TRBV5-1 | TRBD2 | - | TGCGCCAGCAGTCCTTCCGGGACTAGCGGTCTTCAAAGGGCAGAGACCCAGTACTTC | CASSPSGTSGLQRAETQYF
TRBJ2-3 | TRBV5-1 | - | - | TGCGCCAGCAGCCCCACAGGGATGAGCACAGATACGCAGTATTTT | CASSPTGMSTDTQYF
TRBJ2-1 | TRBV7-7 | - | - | TGTGCTAGCAGCTTAGACCTAGCGCTTGGGGCCAATGAGCAGTTCTTC | CASSLDLALGANEQFF
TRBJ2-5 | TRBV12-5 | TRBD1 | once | TGTGCTAGTGGTCAGGACAGGGGCCAAGAGACCCAGTACTTC | CASGQDRGQETQYF
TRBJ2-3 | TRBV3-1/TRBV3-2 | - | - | TGTGCCAGCAGCCCCGAATCGCGTTCGGGAGATACGCAGTATTTT | CASSPESRSGDTQYF
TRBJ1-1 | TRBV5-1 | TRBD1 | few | TGCGCCAGCAGCCCTAGGACAGGGGATAGTCTGTACACTGAAGCTTTCTTT | CASSPRTGDSLYTEAFF
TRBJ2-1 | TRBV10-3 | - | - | TGTGCCATCAGTGAGTGGGGCGATTCGCAGTTCTTC | CAISEWGDSQFF
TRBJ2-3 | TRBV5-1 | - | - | TGCGCCAGCAGCTTGTTAGCGGTAGATACGCAGTATTTT | CASSLLAVDTQYF
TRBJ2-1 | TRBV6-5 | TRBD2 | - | TGTGCCAGCAGTTACCAGCTAGCGGGATACAATGAGCAGTTCTTC | CASSYQLAGYNEQFF
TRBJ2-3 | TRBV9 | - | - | TGTGCCAGCAGCGTTTCGGGGGGCACAGATACGCAGTATTTT | CASSVSGGTDTQYF
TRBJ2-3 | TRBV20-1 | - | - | TGCAGTGCTAGTAACAGGGACCTAGTTACGCAGTATTTT | CSASNRDLVTQYF
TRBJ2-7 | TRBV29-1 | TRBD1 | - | TGCAGCGTTGTCGCGCAGGGACAGGGGTCGGGCGAGCAGTACTTC | CSVVAQGQGSGEQYF
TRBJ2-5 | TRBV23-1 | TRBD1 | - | TGCGCCAGCAGTCAATCGTGGGGACAGGTCTGGACCCAGTACTTC | CASSQSWGQVWTQYF
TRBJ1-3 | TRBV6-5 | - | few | TGTGCCAGCAGGGCGGGGGCCGGAAACACCATATATTTT | CASRAGAGNTIYF
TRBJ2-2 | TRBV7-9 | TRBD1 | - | TGTGCCAGCAGTCCCGGTAATACCGGGACAGCGAACACCGGGGAGCTGTTTTTT | CASSPGNTGTANTGELFF
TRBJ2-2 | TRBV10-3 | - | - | TGTGCCATCAGTGAGGGCCCCCAGAACACCGGGGAGCTGTTTTTT | CAISEGPQNTGELFF
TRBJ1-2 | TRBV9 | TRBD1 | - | TGTGCCAGCAGCCCCGGGACAGGGTATGGCTACACCTTC | CASSPGTGYGYTF
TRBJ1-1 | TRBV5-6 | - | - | TGTGCCAGCAGCTTGCTCTTCGGTGCCCGGGGGGACACTGAAGCTTTCTTT | CASSLLFGARGDTEAFF
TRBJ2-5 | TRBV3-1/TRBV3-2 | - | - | TGTGCCAGCAGCCAGGGCGTGGGCCAAGAGACCCAGTACTTC | CASSQGVGQETQYF
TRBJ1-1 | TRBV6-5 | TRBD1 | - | TGTGCCAGCAGCCGGGACAGGGGCAACACTGAAGCTTTCTTT | CASSRDRGNTEAFF
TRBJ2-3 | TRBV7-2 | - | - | TGTGCCAGCAGGCGGGACTTTTCCACAGATACGCAGTATTTT | CASRRDFSTDTQYF
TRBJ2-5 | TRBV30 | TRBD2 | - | TGTGCCTGGAGTGGTCTTGGGACTAGCGGACAAGAGACCCAGTACTTC | CAWSGLGTSGQETQYF